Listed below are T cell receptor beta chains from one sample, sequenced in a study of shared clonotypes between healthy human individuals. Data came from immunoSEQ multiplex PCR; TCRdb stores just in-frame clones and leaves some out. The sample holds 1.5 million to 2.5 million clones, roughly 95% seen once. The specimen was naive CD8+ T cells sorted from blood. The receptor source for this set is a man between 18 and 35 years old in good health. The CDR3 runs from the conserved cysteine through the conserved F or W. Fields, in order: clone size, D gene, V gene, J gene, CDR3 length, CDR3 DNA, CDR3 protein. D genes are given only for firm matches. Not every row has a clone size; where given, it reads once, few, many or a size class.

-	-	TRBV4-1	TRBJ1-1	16	TGCGCCAGCAGCCAAGTCGGGTCCCCGAGAGATTGGGAAGCTTTCTTT	CASSQVGSPRDWEAFF
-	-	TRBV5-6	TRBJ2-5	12	TGTGCCAGCAGCTCCTACTCAGAGACCCAGTACTTC	CASSSYSETQYF
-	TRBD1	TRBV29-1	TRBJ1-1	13	TGCAGCGCTCCGACAGGGGGCGGCACTGAAGCTTTCTTT	CSAPTGGGTEAFF
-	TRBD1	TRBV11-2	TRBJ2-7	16	TGTGCCAGCAGCTTGATAGGGACAGGGGGAGGCTACGAGCAGTACTTC	CASSLIGTGGGYEQYF
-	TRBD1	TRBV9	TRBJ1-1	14	TGTGCCAGCAGCCCATATACAGGGGACACTGAAGCTTTCTTT	CASSPYTGDTEAFF
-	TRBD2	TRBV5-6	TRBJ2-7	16	TGTGCCAGCAGCTTAGAGTCGCTAGCGGGAGGGGGTGAGCAGTACTTC	CASSLESLAGGGEQYF
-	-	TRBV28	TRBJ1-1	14	TGTGCCAGCAGTCTGGACAGTCCTAACACTGAAGCTTTCTTT	CASSLDSPNTEAFF
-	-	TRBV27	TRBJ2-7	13	TGTGCCAGCAGTTTAAAGGATTCCTACGAGCAGTACTTC	CASSLKDSYEQYF
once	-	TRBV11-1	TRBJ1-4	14	TGTGCCAGCAGCTGGGATGCGTCTAATGAAAAACTGTTTTTT	CASSWDASNEKLFF
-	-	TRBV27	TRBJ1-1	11	TGTGCCAGCATGCTCGGTCTTGAAGCTTTCTTT	CASMLGLEAFF
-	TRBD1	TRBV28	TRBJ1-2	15	TGTGCCAGCAGACCGCAGGGGGAGGTTGGCTATGGCTACACCTTC	CASRPQGEVGYGYTF
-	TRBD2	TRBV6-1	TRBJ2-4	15	TGTGCCAGCAGTGAAAGGATCGGGGGGAAAAACATTCAGTACTTC	CASSERIGGKNIQYF
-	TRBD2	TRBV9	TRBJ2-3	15	TGTGCCAGCAGCGACCCCCCTAGCGGGTCGGATACGCAGTATTTT	CASSDPPSGSDTQYF
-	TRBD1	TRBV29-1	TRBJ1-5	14	TGCAGCGTTATGACAGGGGATAGCAATCAGCCCCAGCATTTT	CSVMTGDSNQPQHF
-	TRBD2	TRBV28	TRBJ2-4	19	TGTGCCAGCAGTTTACGTAGCGGGGACGCCACTCTAGCCAAAAACATTCAGTACTTC	CASSLRSGDATLAKNIQYF